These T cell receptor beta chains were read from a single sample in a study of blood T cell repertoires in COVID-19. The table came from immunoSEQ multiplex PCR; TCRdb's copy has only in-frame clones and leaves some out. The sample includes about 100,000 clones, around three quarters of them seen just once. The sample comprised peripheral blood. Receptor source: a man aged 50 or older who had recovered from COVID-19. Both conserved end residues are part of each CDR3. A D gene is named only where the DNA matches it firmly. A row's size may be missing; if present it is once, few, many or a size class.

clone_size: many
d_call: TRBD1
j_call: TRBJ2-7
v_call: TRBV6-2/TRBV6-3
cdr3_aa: CASSSLRTGFYEQYF
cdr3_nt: TGTGCCAGCAGTTCGCTTCGGACAGGTTTTTACGAGCAGTACTTC

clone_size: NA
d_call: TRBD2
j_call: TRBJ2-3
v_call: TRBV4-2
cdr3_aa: CASSQDLLAGGRVTDTQYF
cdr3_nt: TGTGCCAGCAGCCAAGATCTCCTAGCGGGAGGAAGAGTCACAGATACGCAGTATTTT

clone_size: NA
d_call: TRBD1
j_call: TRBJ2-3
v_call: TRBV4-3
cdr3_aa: CASSQGTGGDTQYF
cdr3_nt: TGCGCCAGCAGCCAAGGCACAGGGGGGGATACGCAGTATTTT

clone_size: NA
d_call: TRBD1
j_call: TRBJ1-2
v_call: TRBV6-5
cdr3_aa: CASSYSGTGSYGYTF
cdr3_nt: TGTGCCAGCAGTTACTCGGGGACAGGGTCCTATGGCTACACCTTC

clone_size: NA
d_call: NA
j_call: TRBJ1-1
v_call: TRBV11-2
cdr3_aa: CASSLTANTEAFF
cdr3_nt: TGTGCCAGCAGCTTGACAGCGAACACTGAAGCTTTCTTT

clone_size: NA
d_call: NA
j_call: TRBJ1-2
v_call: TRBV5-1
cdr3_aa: CASSKTPSVNYGYTF
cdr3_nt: TGCGCCAGCAGCAAGACACCAAGTGTGAACTATGGCTACACCTTC

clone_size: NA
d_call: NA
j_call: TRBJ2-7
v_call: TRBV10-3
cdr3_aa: CATAGDAYEQYF
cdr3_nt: TGTGCCACTGCGGGCGATGCCTACGAGCAGTACTTC

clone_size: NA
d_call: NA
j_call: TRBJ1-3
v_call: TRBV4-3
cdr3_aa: CASSQELRGGNTIYF
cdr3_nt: TGCGCCAGCAGCCAAGAGCTAAGGGGAGGAAACACCATATATTTT

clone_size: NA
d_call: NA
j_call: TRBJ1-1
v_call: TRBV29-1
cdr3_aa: CSVERVKGTEAFF
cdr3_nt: TGCAGCGTTGAGCGGGTAAAGGGCACTGAAGCTTTCTTT

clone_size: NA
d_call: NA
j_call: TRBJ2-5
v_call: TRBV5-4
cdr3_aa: CASSLAGGGKTQYF
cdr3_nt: TGTGCCAGCAGCTTGGCTGGAGGGGGCAAGACCCAGTACTTC

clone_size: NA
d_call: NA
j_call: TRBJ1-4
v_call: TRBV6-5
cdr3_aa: CASTSLGGHQEKLFF
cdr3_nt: TGTGCCAGCACCTCCCTCGGAGGGCATCAGGAAAAACTGTTTTTT

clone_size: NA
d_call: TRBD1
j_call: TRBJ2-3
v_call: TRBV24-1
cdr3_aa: CATSDLKGAPGTDTQYF
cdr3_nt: TGTGCCACCAGTGATTTGAAGGGGGCGCCGGGCACAGATACGCAGTATTTT

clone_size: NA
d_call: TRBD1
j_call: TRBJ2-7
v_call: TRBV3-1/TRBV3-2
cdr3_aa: CASSLPGTGDNEQYF
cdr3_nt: TGTGCCAGCAGCCTACCCGGGACAGGGGACAACGAGCAGTACTTC

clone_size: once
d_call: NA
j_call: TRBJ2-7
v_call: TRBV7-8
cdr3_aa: CASSRLPYEQYF
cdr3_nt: TGTGCCAGCAGCCGACTCCCCTACGAGCAGTACTTC

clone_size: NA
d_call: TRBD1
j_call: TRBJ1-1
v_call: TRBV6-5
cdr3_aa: CASRSGQGIAEAFF
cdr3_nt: TGTGCCAGCAGATCGGGACAGGGTATCGCTGAAGCTTTCTTT

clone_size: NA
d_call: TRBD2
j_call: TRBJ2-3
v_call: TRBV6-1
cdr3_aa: CASSEVRTSGRVGTQYF
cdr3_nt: TGTGCCAGCAGTGAAGTAAGGACTAGCGGGAGGGTCGGGACGCAGTATTTT

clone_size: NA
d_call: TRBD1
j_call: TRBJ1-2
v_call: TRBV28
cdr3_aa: CASSLGGTYGYTF
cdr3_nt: TGTGCCAGCAGTCTAGGGGGCACCTATGGCTACACCTTC

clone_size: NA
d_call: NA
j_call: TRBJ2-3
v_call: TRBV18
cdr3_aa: CASSPSLPGVGTDTQYF
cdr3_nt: TGTGCCAGCTCACCATCTCTGCCAGGGGTCGGCACAGATACGCAGTATTTT

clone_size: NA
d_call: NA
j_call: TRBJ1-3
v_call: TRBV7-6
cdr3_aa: CASSLEFVPGNTIYF
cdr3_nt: TGTGCCAGCAGCTTAGAATTCGTCCCTGGAAACACCATATATTTT

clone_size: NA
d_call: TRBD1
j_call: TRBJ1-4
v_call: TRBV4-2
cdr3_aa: CAAGGQGDEKLFF
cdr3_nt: TGTGCCGCCGGGGGCCAGGGGGACGAAAAACTGTTTTTT

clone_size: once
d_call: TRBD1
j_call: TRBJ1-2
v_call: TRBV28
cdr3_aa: CASSLGQGVNTF
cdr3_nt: TGTGCCAGCAGTCTTGGACAGGGAGTAAACACCTTC

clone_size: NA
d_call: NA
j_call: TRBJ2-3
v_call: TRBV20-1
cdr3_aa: CSASGMASASRTDTQYF
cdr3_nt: TGCAGTGCTAGTGGGATGGCTAGCGCGAGTCGAACAGATACGCAGTATTTT

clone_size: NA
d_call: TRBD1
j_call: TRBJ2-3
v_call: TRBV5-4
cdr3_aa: CASTRRDSDTDTQYF
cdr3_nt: TGTGCCAGCACACGCCGGGACAGCGACACAGATACGCAGTATTTT

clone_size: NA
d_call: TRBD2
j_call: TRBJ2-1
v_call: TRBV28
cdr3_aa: CASSSVQREGSYEQFF
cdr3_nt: TGTGCCAGCAGTTCCGTCCAGCGGGAGGGCAGCTATGAGCAGTTCTTC

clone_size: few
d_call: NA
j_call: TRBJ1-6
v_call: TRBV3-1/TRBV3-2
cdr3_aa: CASSQDWGESPLHF
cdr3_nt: TGTGCCAGCAGCCAAGATTGGGGGGAATCACCCCTCCACTTT

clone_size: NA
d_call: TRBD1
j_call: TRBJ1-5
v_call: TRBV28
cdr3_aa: CASIRTGTGTSQPQHF
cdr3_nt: TGTGCCAGCATTCGAACCGGGACAGGGACCAGTCAGCCCCAGCATTTT

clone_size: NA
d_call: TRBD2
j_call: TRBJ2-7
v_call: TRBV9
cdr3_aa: CASSVGLAGGSEQYF
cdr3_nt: TGTGCCAGCAGCGTAGGACTAGCGGGGGGTAGCGAGCAGTACTTC

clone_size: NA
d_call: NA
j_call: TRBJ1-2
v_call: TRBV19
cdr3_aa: CASSYRRDSGGYTF
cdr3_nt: TGTGCCAGTTCATACCGCCGGGACTCCGGGGGCTACACCTTC

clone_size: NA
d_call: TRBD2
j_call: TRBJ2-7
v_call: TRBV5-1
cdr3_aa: CASSLDSGGYEQYF
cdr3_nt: TGCGCCAGCAGCTTGGATTCGGGGGGGTACGAGCAGTACTTC

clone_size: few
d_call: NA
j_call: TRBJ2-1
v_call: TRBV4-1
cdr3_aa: CASSQRDSSSYNEQFF
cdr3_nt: TGCGCCAGCAGCCAAAGGGACTCCAGCTCCTACAATGAGCAGTTCTTC

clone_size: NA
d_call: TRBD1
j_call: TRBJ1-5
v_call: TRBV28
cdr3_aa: CASSSPTGGQPQHF
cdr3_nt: TGTGCCAGCAGTTCCCCCACAGGGGGCCAGCCCCAGCATTTT

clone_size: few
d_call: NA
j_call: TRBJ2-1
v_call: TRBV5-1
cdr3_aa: CASSPYTDGLGGEQFF
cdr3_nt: TGCGCCAGCAGCCCTTACACGGACGGTCTGGGGGGTGAGCAGTTCTTC

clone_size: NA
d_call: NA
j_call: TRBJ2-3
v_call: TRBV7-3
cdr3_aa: CASSPTGDLKHTQYF
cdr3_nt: TGTGCCAGCAGCCCCACAGGGGACTTAAAACATACGCAGTATTTT